What follows are 28 T cell receptor beta chains derived from one specimen sequenced in a study of identifying expanded T cells in peripheral blood. This table comes from immunoSEQ multiplex PCR, and its TCRdb copy is limited to in-frame clones, with some not included. The profile shows 50,000 to 65,000 clones, 89% of them singletons. Sequencing was carried out using blood. These receptors were obtained from a person between 18 and 75 years old in good health.

The chain has TRBV6-5 and TRBJ2-1; D not resolved. V dropped 2 bases and J dropped 4 bases, with 12 bases sitting between them. Germline lookup yields CDR1 MNHEY and CDR2 SVGAGI. The length of the CDR3 is 15 residues. This CDR3 reads CASSYGVSRYNEQFF. The CDR3 DNA is TGTGCCAGCAGTTACGGGGTTAGCCGGTACAATGAGCAGTTCTTC.

The chain is built from TRBV12-1 and TRBJ2-7; TRBD1 is the table's D call and was not checked against the DNA. TRBV12-1 is a known pseudogene. The CDR3 extends over 12 amino acids. CDR3 in amino acids: CASSPRAYEQYF. The CDR3 coding sequence is TGTGCCAGCAGCCCCAGGGCCTACGAGCAGTACTTC.

V gene TRBV5-4 combines with J gene TRBJ2-7; possible D gene TRBD1, 6 bases. V lost 3 bases to trimming and J lost 2 bases, with 15 bases between them. Germline-derived CDR1 and CDR2 are SGHNT and YYREEE (reference sequence). The CDR3 covers 15 residues. The CDR3 here is CASSSPGATTYEQYF. DNA of the CDR3: TGTGCCAGCAGCTCCCCAGGGGCCACCACCTACGAGCAGTACTTC. The variable domain in full, with the rest retrieved from reference TRBV5-4 and TRBJ2-7, is ETGVTQSPTHLIKTRGQQVTLRCSSQSGHNTVSWYQQALGQGPQFIFQYYREEENGRGNFPPRFSGLQFPNYSSELNVNALELDDSALYLCASSSPGATTYEQYFGPGTRLTVT.

This clone appeared once. The CDR3 is CASSSRARQFF. As DNA, the CDR3 is TGTGCCAGCAGCTCCCGGGCACGCCAGTTCTTC. The chain employs TRBV7-2 and TRBJ2-1, with no clear D. CDR3 size: 11 residues. Germline loops: CDR1 SGHTA, CDR2 FQGNSA. V lost 4 bases and J 13 bases, leaving 11 bases between the germline ends.

V gene TRBV4-3 combines with J gene TRBJ2-3; D is unclear. The CDR3 has 14 residues. Germline V gives CDR1 LGHNA, CDR2 YSLEER. V shed 3 bases and J shed 0 bases, with 7 bases lying between them. CDR3 nucleotide sequence: TGCGCCAGCAGCCAGCTGACTAGCACAGATACGCAGTATTTT. Translated: CASSQLTSTDTQYF.

The V and J genes are TRBV20-1 and TRBJ2-3; D is unresolved. The CDR3 extends over 10 amino acids. Trimming took 5 bases from V and 6 from J, leaving 6 bases between them. The germline CDR1 and CDR2 sequences are DFQATT and SNEGSKA (reference sequence). CDR3 DNA sequence: TGCAGTGCTTTGTCCGATACGCAGTATTTT. Protein sequence: CSALSDTQYF.

The rearrangement uses TRBV19 and TRBJ2-1, with D unclear. CDR1 LNHDA and CDR2 SQIVND come from the germline V gene (reference sequence). CDR3 length equals 13 residues. DNA for the CDR3: TGTGCATCAACCCCCGACCCTCGCATTGAGCAGTTCTTC. Its translation: CASTPDPRIEQFF.

The chain links TRBV21-1 to TRBJ1-3. TRBV21-1 is flagged as a pseudogene. The CDR3 sequence is 13 residues long. The CDR3 coding sequence is TGTGCCAGCAGCAAGAGCTCTGGAAACACCATATATTTT. Its translation is CASSKSSGNTIYF.

The chain couples TRBV4-2 to TRBJ1-2, with 9 positions matching TRBD1. The CDR3 has 24 residues. J gave up 11 bases and V 3 bases, and 40 bases lay outside the gene matches. Per the germline V gene, CDR1 is LGHNA and CDR2 is YNFKEQ. CDR3 loop: CASSQGQGSILYKAVTLWGQGYTF. CDR3 coding DNA: TGTGCCAGCAGCCAGGGACAGGGTTCGATTTTGTACAAAGCTGTAACATTGTGGGGACAGGGTTACACCTTC.

This chain joins TRBV14 and TRBJ2-5, with D unclear. Germline-derived CDR1 and CDR2 are SGHDN and FVKESK. CDR3 length: 12 amino acids. V lost 1 base and J lost 7, with 7 bases in between. Here the CDR3 DNA reads TGTGCCAGCAGCCAAGTCGTCACGACCCAGTACTTC. Encoded protein: CASSQVVTTQYF.

This clone was detected only once. V and J are TRBV19 and TRBJ1-5, with TRBD1 as a possible D gene (5 bases). CDR1 and CDR2 from the germline V gene are LNHDA and SQIVND (reference sequence). V shed 2 bases and J shed 4 bases, with 12 bases lying between them. This CDR3 has 15 amino acids. CDR3 sequence reads: CASSILGEGNQPQHF. The DNA of the CDR3 is TGTGCCAGTAGTATATTAGGGGAGGGGAATCAGCCCCAGCATTTT.

The rearrangement uses TRBV6-4 and TRBJ2-3; 8 bases match TRBD2. Germline loops: CDR1 MRHNA, CDR2 SNTAGT. CDR3 size: 15 residues. V was clipped by 6 bases and J by 2 bases; unmatched bases: 7. CDR3 nucleotide sequence: TGTGCCAGCAGCTTCAGTAGCGGGGACACAGATACGCAGTATTTT. It yields the protein CASSFSSGDTDTQYF.

The chain couples TRBV28 to TRBJ1-1, with D perhaps TRBD1 (5 bases). This CDR3 comprises 14 residues. The V end lost 6 bases, the J end lost 5 bases, and 16 bases lay between the germline ends. Germline CDR1 MDHEN, CDR2 SYDVKM. CDR3 protein: CASSRSGRGTEAFF. The CDR3 DNA reads TGTGCCAGCAGCCGCTCGGGGCGAGGGACTGAAGCTTTCTTT.

The rearrangement uses TRBV5-1 and TRBJ2-3; 12 bases map to TRBD2. Losses at the gene ends were 4 bases for V and 2 bases for J; bases not matched to a gene: 8. Germline V lookup: CDR1 SGHRS, CDR2 YFSETQ. This CDR3 comprises 17 residues. CDR3 residues: CASSLILAGGNTDTQYF. CDR3 sequence (DNA): TGCGCCAGCAGCCTTATACTAGCGGGGGGAAACACAGATACGCAGTATTTT.

V usage is TRBV5-1 and J usage is TRBJ2-3, with D perhaps TRBD2 (6 bases). The CDR3 spans 17 residues. The V and J ends lost 0 bases and 1 base respectively, with 15 bases between them. Germline loops: CDR1 SGHRS, CDR2 YFSETQ. The CDR3 bases are TGCGCCAGCAGCTTGGAGGGCTATGGCGGGGGCACAGATACGCAGTATTTT. This codes for CASSLEGYGGGTDTQYF. Combining the CDR3 with reference TRBV5-1 and TRBJ2-3 gives the whole variable domain KAGVTQTPRYLIKTRGQQVTLSCSPISGHRSVSWYQQTPGQGLQFLFEYFSETQRNKGNFPGRFSGRQFSNSRSEMNVSTLELGDSALYLCASSLEGYGGGTDTQYFGPGTRLTVL.

This clone has only a few counts. This rearrangement joins TRBV30 to TRBJ1-6; the D gene is possibly TRBD1 (5 bases). There are 15 residues in the CDR3. Trimming removed 1 base at V and 4 bases at J, with 11 bases between. The germline CDR1 and CDR2 sequences are GTSNPN and SVGIG (reference sequence). Here the CDR3 reads CAWSGDGKYNSPLHF. CDR3 sequence (DNA): TGTGCCTGGAGTGGGGACGGAAAGTATAATTCACCCCTCCACTTT.

The chain employs TRBV11-3 and TRBJ2-1; D ambiguous. Germline CDR1 reads SGHNT; CDR2 reads YENEEA. The V gene lost 3 bases and the J gene lost 0 bases, with 3 bases spanning the gap. The length of the CDR3 is 13 residues. The CDR3 protein is CASSFNSYNEQFF. The CDR3 DNA follows: TGTGCCAGCAGCTTCAACTCCTACAATGAGCAGTTCTTC.

This clone was seen just once. This rearrangement joins TRBV10-3 to TRBJ1-5, with no clear D. This CDR3 contains 17 residues. Germline assignment: CDR1 ENHRY and CDR2 SYGVKD. V was cut by 2 bases and J by 3 bases, with 17 bases left in between. CDR3 in DNA: TGTGCCATCAGTGAGCAGACCGGTTGGGGTTACAATCAGCCCCAGCATTTT. It specifies CAISEQTGWGYNQPQHF.

The CDR3 reads CASSFKRGDQETQYF. CDR3 coding DNA: TGTGCCAGCAGCTTCAAGCGGGGGGACCAAGAGACCCAGTACTTC. This chain joins TRBV5-4 and TRBJ2-5; 9 bases align to TRBD2. V shed 2 bases and J 0 bases; nucleotides not matched to a gene: 2. The CDR3 totals 15 residues. From germline, CDR1 is SGHNT and CDR2 YYREEE (reference sequence). The variable domain in full, completed from reference TRBV5-4 and TRBJ2-5, reads ETGVTQSPTHLIKTRGQQVTLRCSSQSGHNTVSWYQQALGQGPQFIFQYYREEENGRGNFPPRFSGLQFPNYSSELNVNALELDDSALYLCASSFKRGDQETQYFGPGTRLLVL.

V usage is TRBV4-1 and J usage is TRBJ1-2; tentatively, D is TRBD1 (5 bases). V lost 0 bases, J lost 5 bases, and 13 bases lay in between. The CDR3 length is 15 residues. Looked up from germline, CDR1 is MGHRA and CDR2 is YSYEKL. The CDR3, as DNA: TGCGCCAGCAGCCAAGATGGGACTTGGGAGTATGGCTACACCTTC. Protein sequence: CASSQDGTWEYGYTF.

The V and J genes are TRBV19 and TRBJ1-2; D unresolved. From germline, CDR1 is LNHDA and CDR2 SQIVND (reference sequence). With 3 bases removed from V and 8 bases from J, the gap between germline ends came to 7 bases. The CDR3 totals 11 residues. CDR3 loop: CASSIGQGYTF. As DNA, the CDR3 is TGTGCCAGTAGTATCGGTCAAGGCTACACCTTC.

The chain joins TRBV6-5 to TRBJ2-5; D may be TRBD2 (5 bases). Germline V gene data show CDR1 as MNHEY and CDR2 as SVGAGI. This CDR3 has 13 residues. Trimming took off 4 bases at V and 9 bases at J, with 15 bases between the two ends. The CDR3 reads CASSWTAGKPQYF. The CDR3 nucleotides read TGTGCCAGCAGTTGGACGGCCGGGAAGCCCCAGTACTTC.

The V and J genes are TRBV7-2 and TRBJ2-7, with D perhaps matching TRBD2 (5 bases). Germline CDR1 SGHTA, CDR2 FQGNSA. The CDR3 loop spans 13 amino acids. The germline V and J ends were trimmed by 5 bases and 2 bases, with 10 bases remaining between them. In DNA, the CDR3 is TGTGCCAGCAGCGAGCGGCCAACCTACGAGCAGTACTTC. Translating gives CASSERPTYEQYF. Looking up the rest from reference TRBV7-2 and TRBJ2-7 gives the full variable domain: GAGVSQSPSNKVTEKGKDVELRCDPISGHTALYWYRQSLGQGLEFLIYFQGNSAPDKSGLPSDRFSAERTGGSVSTLTIQRTQQEDSAVYLCASSERPTYEQYFGPGTRLTVT.

V is TRBV6-1 and J is TRBJ2-2; no clear D. This CDR3 is built from 12 residues. The V end was cut by 4 bases, the J end by 6 bases, with 6 bases between. CDR1 is MNHNS, CDR2 SASEGT, per germline. The CDR3 loop reads CASSVRAGELFF. CDR3 bases: TGTGCCAGCAGTGTCCGGGCCGGGGAGCTGTTTTTT.

V and J are TRBV19 and TRBJ2-5; perhaps TRBD2 as D (7 bases). Between the trimmed V and J ends, which lost 4 bases and 1 base, there was a span of 10 bases. The germline CDR1 and CDR2 sequences are LNHDA and SQIVND (reference sequence). CDR3 length: 14 amino acids. The CDR3 DNA reads TGTGCCAGTAGTACCGGGGGGCCCCAAGAGACCCAGTACTTC. Translating it yields CASSTGGPQETQYF. The variable domain in full, completed from reference TRBV19 and TRBJ2-5, reads DGGITQSPKYLFRKEGQNVTLSCEQNLNHDAMYWYRQDPGQGLRLIYYSQIVNDFQKGDIAEGYSVSREKKESFPLTVTSAQKNPTAFYLCASSTGGPQETQYFGPGTRLLVL.

The chain links TRBV4-1 to TRBJ2-1; 7 bases agree with TRBD2. CDR3 length: 14 amino acids. J lost 8 bases, V lost 1 base, and 5 bases had no gene match. Germline V lookup: CDR1 MGHRA, CDR2 YSYEKL. The CDR3 protein is CASSQGSGMDEQFF. The CDR3 DNA reads TGCGCCAGCAGCCAAGGGAGCGGGATGGATGAGCAGTTCTTC.

V gene TRBV28 combines with J gene TRBJ2-1, with 8 bases fitting TRBD2. Germline V gene sequence: CDR1 MDHEN, CDR2 SYDVKM. The CDR3 runs 16 residues. The V and J ends lost 2 bases and 6 bases, in that order; junction bases with no gene match: 9. The chain's CDR3 is CASSLTPSGSANEQFF. In nucleotides, the CDR3 is TGTGCCAGCAGTTTAACCCCGAGCGGGAGTGCCAATGAGCAGTTCTTC.

This clone was seen a few times. One end of the junction is discordant with germline, which a read error may explain. This chain uses TRBV5-4 with TRBJ1-1, with D hard to call. The CDR3 is made up of 12 amino acids. Germline V gene lookup returns CDR1 SGHNT and CDR2 YYREEE (reference sequence). For the CDR3, the DNA is TGCGCCAGCAGCCATCCGAACACTGAAGCTTTCTTT. This codes for CASSHPNTEAFF.